The 7 T cell receptor beta chains below all came from one sample that was sequenced in a study of shared clonotypes between healthy human individuals. The method was immunoSEQ multiplex PCR; TCRdb's version includes in-frame clones alone and lacks a portion of them. The data hold around 700,000 clones, with under 80% observed a single time. The sample comprised memory CD4+ T cells sorted from blood. Subset reported: CD45RA-negative fraction. Receptors were obtained from a woman in her 30s in good health.

The V gene is TRBV28, the J gene TRBJ1-3, with D unclear. Looked up from germline, CDR1 is MDHEN and CDR2 is SYDVKM. This CDR3 contains 15 residues. V shed 1 base and J shed 0 bases, with 7 bases lying between them. CDR3 sequence (DNA): TGTGCCAGCAGTTTATTTTGGGGCTCTGGAAACACCATATATTTT. This encodes CASSLFWGSGNTIYF.

This sequence joins TRBV5-1 and TRBJ1-1; TRBD1 agrees at 11 bases. Trimming cost V 4 bases and J 5 bases; bases outside gene matches: 10. CDR1 is SGHRS, CDR2 YFSETQ, per germline. This CDR3 has 16 residues. The CDR3: CASSQSGTGGETEAFF. CDR3 nucleotide sequence: TGCGCCAGCAGCCAATCCGGGACAGGGGGAGAAACTGAAGCTTTCTTT.

The rearrangement links TRBV1 to TRBJ2-1; the table's TRBD2 call for D was not verified on the DNA. TRBV1 is a pseudogene segment. The CDR3 consists of 17 residues. In DNA, the CDR3 is TGCACCAGCAGCCAAGACACGGGAGGGGCTAGGGGCAATGAGCAGTTCTTC. Encoded protein: CTSSQDTGGARGNEQFF.

In regard to this clone: Additional DNA sequences in this sample encode the identical CDR3. The chain recombines TRBV5-1 with TRBJ1-5; D is unclear. The CDR3 loop spans 15 amino acids. The V end was cut by 0 bases, the J end by 0 bases, with 7 bases between. Germline CDR1 reads SGHRS; CDR2 reads YFSETQ. CDR3 DNA: TGCGCCAGCAGCTTGGGCAGCAATAGCAATCAGCCCCAGCATTTT. It encodes CASSLGSNSNQPQHF. The entire variable domain, with the rest obtained from reference TRBV5-1 and TRBJ1-5, is as follows: KAGVTQTPRYLIKTRGQQVTLSCSPISGHRSVSWYQQTPGQGLQFLFEYFSETQRNKGNFPGRFSGRQFSNSRSEMNVSTLELGDSALYLCASSLGSNSNQPQHFGDGTRLSIL.

The chain joins TRBV27 to TRBJ1-4; unclear D gene. Per germline, CDR1 MNHEY and CDR2 SMNVEV (reference sequence). V was trimmed by 7 bases and J by 8 bases, leaving 14 bases between them. The CDR3 loop spans 13 amino acids. The CDR3 loop is CASKGRAREKLFF. The CDR3 DNA reads as TGTGCCAGCAAGGGCCGGGCTCGGGAAAAACTGTTTTTT.

Remarks on this clone: Other DNA sequences from this sample encode an identical CDR3 as well. This chain links TRBV5-4 with TRBJ2-3; 8 nucleotides match TRBD1. The J segment lost 1 base and the V segment lost 0 bases, leaving 1 base of the junction unmatched. The CDR3 spans 15 residues. Looked up from germline, CDR1 is SGHNT and CDR2 is YYREEE (reference sequence). The CDR3 DNA reads TGTGCCAGCAGCTTGGCGGGACAGGGCACAGATACGCAGTATTTT. This codes for CASSLAGQGTDTQYF.

The chain couples TRBV5-1 to TRBJ2-5; D not resolved. The length of the CDR3 is 13 residues. V lost 5 bases, J lost 1 base, and 9 bases lay in between. Per germline, CDR1 SGHRS and CDR2 YFSETQ. In DNA, the CDR3 is TGCGCCAGCAGAAAGGGATTCCAAGAGACCCAGTACTTC. This translates into CASRKGFQETQYF.